The 27 T cell receptor beta chains listed next were all sequenced from one sample in a study of blood T cell repertoires in COVID-19. The protocol was immunoSEQ multiplex PCR, while the TCRdb copy is restricted to in-frame clones and leaves out a portion. The sample contains approximately 270,000 clones, 80% to 90% of which appear only once. Material for sequencing was PBMCs or T cells enriched from blood (not recorded which). Receptors originate from a woman aged 25 to 39 with acute COVID-19.

The V and J genes are TRBV28 and TRBJ2-1, with 12 bases lining up with TRBD2. Trimming at V came to 6 bases and at J to 7 bases, leaving 7 bases not matched to a gene. In germline, CDR1 is MDHEN, CDR2 SYDVKM. The CDR3 sequence is 15 residues long. The CDR3 sequence is CASSLLAGGGNEQFF. CDR3 DNA: TGTGCCAGCAGCTTACTAGCGGGGGGCGGGAATGAGCAGTTCTTC.

This chain links TRBV28 with TRBJ2-7; D is possibly TRBD1 (6 bases). The CDR3 contains 15 residues. V shed 7 bases and J shed 3 bases, with 19 bases lying between them. Germline loops: CDR1 MDHEN, CDR2 SYDVKM. As DNA, the CDR3 is TGTGCCAGCACTAACCCCCGGGACACAATCTACGAGCAGTACTTC. Its protein is CASTNPRDTIYEQYF.

Here the CDR3 reads CASSLSPGGNTEAFF. CDR3 sequence (DNA): TGTGCCAGCAGCTTAAGTCCGGGGGGGAACACTGAAGCTTTCTTT. V is TRBV7-3 and J is TRBJ1-1; D is possibly TRBD1 (5 bases). V was trimmed by 1 base and J by 1 base, leaving 10 bases between them. CDR1 is SGHTA, CDR2 FQGTGA, per germline. CDR3 size: 15 residues.

The genes are TRBV10-3 and TRBJ2-7, with 8 bases that match TRBD2. The CDR3 is 16 amino acids. J lost 2 bases, V lost 3 bases, and 9 bases had no gene match. Germline V gene data show CDR1 as ENHRY and CDR2 as SYGVKD. The CDR3 region is CAISDPRERGTYEQYF. The CDR3 nucleotides are TGTGCCATCAGTGATCCTAGGGAGCGGGGGACCTACGAGCAGTACTTC.

The rearrangement links TRBV7-8 to TRBJ2-7; unclear D gene. This CDR3 region has 12 residues. V was cut by 5 bases and J by 2 bases, with 7 bases left in between. CDR1 is SGHVS and CDR2 is FQNEAQ in the germline V gene. The CDR3: CASSTTTYEQYF. Written as DNA, the CDR3 is TGTGCCAGCAGCACCACTACCTACGAGCAGTACTTC.

The V gene is TRBV11-2, the J gene TRBJ2-2; no clear D gene. Trimming removed 1 base at V and 6 bases at J, with 18 bases between. Germline-derived CDR1 and CDR2 are SGHAT and FQNNGV. CDR3 length: 17 amino acids. The CDR3 DNA is TGTGCCAGCAGCTTAGGCCACCTAGGATCCGTGGCCGGGGAGCTGTTTTTT. It yields the protein CASSLGHLGSVAGELFF.

V gene TRBV7-9 combines with J gene TRBJ2-7; TRBD1 agrees at 9 bases. In germline, CDR1 is SEHNR, CDR2 FQNEAQ (reference sequence). V shed 3 bases and J 6 bases; nucleotides not matched to a gene: 12. The CDR3 has 16 residues. CDR3 coding DNA: TGTGCCAGCAGCTTTAGCTGGGACAGGGTGCCTGGCGAGCAGTACTTC. Residues: CASSFSWDRVPGEQYF.

The chain carries TRBV27 and TRBJ2-1; D ambiguous. V dropped 5 bases and J dropped 2 bases, with 10 bases sitting between them. The CDR3 totals 14 residues. Germline assignment: CDR1 MNHEY and CDR2 SMNVEV (reference sequence). The CDR3 DNA reads TGTGCCAGCAGTCAGGATCTACCCTACAATGAGCAGTTCTTC. As protein: CASSQDLPYNEQFF.

This chain links TRBV5-1 with TRBJ2-3; 7 positions agree with TRBD2. The V gene end was trimmed by 2 bases and the J gene end by 3 bases; junction bases not matched to a gene: 6. In germline, CDR1 is SGHRS, CDR2 YFSETQ. The CDR3 spans 15 residues. DNA of the CDR3: TGCGCCAGCAGCTTATTAGCGGGTGGGACAGATACGCAGTATTTT. Translation: CASSLLAGGTDTQYF.

This chain connects TRBV19 to TRBJ1-5; D not certain. V shed 7 bases and J shed 4 bases, with 11 bases lying between them. The CDR3 totals 13 residues. Germline V gene lookup returns CDR1 LNHDA and CDR2 SQIVND (reference sequence). CDR3 sequence reads: CASTGLGNQPQHF. The CDR3 nucleotides are TGTGCCAGTACCGGACTTGGTAATCAGCCCCAGCATTTT.

The chain carries TRBV4-2 and TRBJ1-5; D unresolved. The CDR3 consists of 15 residues. The V end lost 1 base, the J end lost 2 bases, and 9 bases lay between the germline ends. Per germline, CDR1 LGHNA and CDR2 YNFKEQ. The CDR3 spells CASSQGLGGNQPQHF. Here the CDR3 DNA reads TGTGCCAGCAGCCAAGGGTTAGGAGGCAATCAGCCCCAGCATTTT.

The genes are TRBV28 and TRBJ1-2; D gene ambiguous. Between the trimmed V and J ends, which lost 6 bases and 2 bases, there was a span of 22 bases. The length of the CDR3 is 17 residues. Germline lookup yields CDR1 MDHEN and CDR2 SYDVKM. The CDR3 DNA reads TGTGCCAGCAGCTCCACCGGCCTAACCTTAGCAAACTATGGCTACACCTTC. This encodes CASSSTGLTLANYGYTF.

This chain connects TRBV2 to TRBJ2-4, with TRBD1 matching over 7 bases. Looked up from germline, CDR1 is SNHLY and CDR2 is FYNNEI. The CDR3 extends over 14 amino acids. With 6 bases clipped from V and 3 bases from J, the junction kept 5 bases outside the gene matches. CDR3 sequence (DNA): TGTGCCAGCAGGCAGGGACAGAACAAAAACATTCAGTACTTC. Its translation: CASRQGQNKNIQYF.

This clone appeared a few times. The rearrangement links TRBV9 to TRBJ1-3, with D perhaps TRBD1 (5 bases). Per the germline V gene, CDR1 is SGDLS and CDR2 is YYNGEE. The V end lost 3 bases, the J end lost 4 bases, and 5 bases lay between the germline ends. The CDR3 has 12 residues. The CDR3 loop is CASSGTGNTIYF. The CDR3, as DNA: TGTGCCAGCAGCGGGACAGGAAACACCATATATTTT.

This clone was counted once. The V and J genes are TRBV27 and TRBJ2-1; possibly TRBD2 for D (6 bases). The CDR3 loop spans 13 amino acids. Deletions cut 3 bases from V and 4 bases from J, with 7 bases between. CDR1 is MNHEY, CDR2 SMNVEV, per germline (reference sequence). As DNA, the CDR3 is TGTGCCAGCAGTTTTAGCGGATACAATGAGCAGTTCTTC. Protein: CASSFSGYNEQFF.

The rearrangement links TRBV30 to TRBJ1-1; D not certain. Trimming took off 0 bases at V and 4 bases at J, with 12 bases between the two ends. CDR1 and CDR2 (germline): GTSNPN, SVGIG (reference sequence). This CDR3 contains 14 residues. CDR3 amino acids: CAWSVGQSATEAFF. CDR3 coding DNA: TGTGCCTGGAGTGTTGGTCAGTCTGCCACTGAAGCTTTCTTT.

V gene TRBV18 combines with J gene TRBJ1-1, with D perhaps TRBD1 (6 bases). Germline CDR1 and CDR2: KGHSH and LQKENI. The length of the CDR3 is 16 residues. The V end lost 2 bases, the J end lost 5 bases, and 18 bases lay between the germline ends. The DNA for the CDR3 is TGTGCCAGCTCACCAGGAGCCCAGGGGCCCCGAACTGAAGCTTTCTTT. It encodes CASSPGAQGPRTEAFF. Combining the CDR3 with reference TRBV18 and TRBJ1-1 gives the whole variable domain NAGVMQNPRHLVRRRGQEARLRCSPMKGHSHVYWYRQLPEEGLKFMVYLQKENIIDESGMPKERFSAEFPKEGPSILRIQQVVRGDSAAYFCASSPGAQGPRTEAFFGQGTRLTVV.

The genes are TRBV30 and TRBJ2-7; D unclear. CDR1 and CDR2 (germline): GTSNPN, SVGIG (reference sequence). This CDR3 spans 14 amino acids. Trimming stripped 1 base from V and 0 bases from J, with 10 bases between. The CDR3 reads CAWSARYSSYEQYF. The CDR3, as DNA: TGTGCCTGGAGTGCACGGTACAGCTCCTACGAGCAGTACTTC.

This clone came up once. This chain joins TRBV24-1 and TRBJ2-3, with TRBD2 identical over 12 bases. CDR3 length: 15 amino acids. Germline V gene data show CDR1 as KGHDR and CDR2 as SFDVKD. V shed 3 bases and J 11 bases; nucleotides not matched to a gene: 8. The chain's CDR3 is CATSDEALAGGLQYF. CDR3 coding DNA: TGTGCCACCAGTGATGAAGCGCTAGCGGGAGGGTTGCAGTATTTT.

This chain uses TRBV4-2 with TRBJ2-7; 9 bases line up with TRBD2. The CDR3 runs to 16 residues. V trimming: 0 bases; J trimming: 3 bases; junction bases outside the gene matches: 6. In germline, CDR1 is LGHNA, CDR2 YNFKEQ. CDR3 in amino acids: CASSQDGTSPLYEQYF. CDR3 DNA: TGTGCCAGCAGCCAAGATGGGACTAGCCCTCTCTACGAGCAGTACTTC.

The chain joins TRBV10-3 to TRBJ2-3, with 7 bases matching TRBD2. CDR3 length equals 14 residues. CDR1 is ENHRY and CDR2 is SYGVKD in the germline V gene. The junction had 3 bases not matched to a gene; V was cut back by 5 bases and J by 1 base. As DNA, the CDR3 is TGTGCCATCAGTCGGGAGGAGGGCACAGATACGCAGTATTTT. It specifies CAISREEGTDTQYF.

The rearrangement links TRBV9 to TRBJ2-4; TRBD1 is a possible D gene (5 bases). The CDR3 has 14 amino acids. Trimming pared 0 bases from V and 8 bases from J, leaving 12 bases between. Germline lookup yields CDR1 SGDLS and CDR2 YYNGEE. The CDR3 DNA follows: TGTGCCAGCAGCGTAGCCCAGGGTGAGGACATTCAGTACTTC. Translation: CASSVAQGEDIQYF. The full variable domain, with the rest looked up from reference TRBV9 and TRBJ2-4, is DSGVTQTPKHLITATGQRVTLRCSPRSGDLSVYWYQQSLDQGLQFLIQYYNGEERAKGNILERFSAQQFPDLHSELNLSSLELGDSALYFCASSVAQGEDIQYFGAGTRLSVL.

The J gene is TRBJ2-7, the V gene TRBV7-9; the match to TRBD1 covers 9 bases. V lost 5 bases to trimming and J lost 7 bases; unmatched junction nucleotides: 12. Looked up from germline, CDR1 is SEHNR and CDR2 is FQNEAQ (reference sequence). The CDR3 length is 15 residues. The CDR3 loop reads CASSEGQGDFSEQYF. In DNA form, the CDR3 reads TGTGCCAGCAGCGAGGGACAGGGTGATTTTAGTGAGCAGTACTTC.

The chain employs TRBV12-3 or TRBV12-4 and TRBJ1-5; 9 nucleotides line up with TRBD1. V lost 6 bases and J lost 5; bases outside the gene matches: 2. This CDR3 contains 13 residues. CDR3 sequence reads: CASSWTGDQPQHF. In nucleotides, the CDR3 is TGTGCCAGCAGCTGGACAGGGGATCAGCCCCAGCATTTT.

The chain links TRBV7-3 to TRBJ2-1; TRBD2 matches at 8 bases. The CDR3 length is 14 residues. Germline V gives CDR1 SGHTA, CDR2 FQGTGA. V shed 4 bases and J 4 bases; nucleotides not matched to a gene: 3. The CDR3 coding sequence is TGTGCCAGCAGCTGGACTAGCACTTACAATGAGCAGTTCTTC. It is translated as CASSWTSTYNEQFF.

The chain carries TRBV7-2 and TRBJ1-2; TRBD1 matches at 7 bases. The J segment lost 6 bases and the V segment lost 0 bases, leaving 7 bases of the junction unmatched. Per the germline V gene, CDR1 is SGHTA and CDR2 is FQGNSA. The CDR3 loop spans 15 amino acids. Here the CDR3 reads CASSLARGQGDGYTF. The CDR3 DNA is TGTGCCAGCAGCTTAGCGCGAGGCCAGGGGGATGGCTACACCTTC.

This clone occurred once. This CDR3 is CASSFVGGHTEAFF. CDR3 nucleotides: TGTGCCAGCAGTTTCGTCGGGGGTCACACTGAAGCTTTCTTT. The chain is built from TRBV27 and TRBJ1-1; D may be TRBD1 (5 bases). Trimming removed 3 bases from V and 3 bases from J, with 11 bases in between. This CDR3 region has 14 residues. CDR1 is MNHEY and CDR2 is SMNVEV in the germline V gene (reference sequence).